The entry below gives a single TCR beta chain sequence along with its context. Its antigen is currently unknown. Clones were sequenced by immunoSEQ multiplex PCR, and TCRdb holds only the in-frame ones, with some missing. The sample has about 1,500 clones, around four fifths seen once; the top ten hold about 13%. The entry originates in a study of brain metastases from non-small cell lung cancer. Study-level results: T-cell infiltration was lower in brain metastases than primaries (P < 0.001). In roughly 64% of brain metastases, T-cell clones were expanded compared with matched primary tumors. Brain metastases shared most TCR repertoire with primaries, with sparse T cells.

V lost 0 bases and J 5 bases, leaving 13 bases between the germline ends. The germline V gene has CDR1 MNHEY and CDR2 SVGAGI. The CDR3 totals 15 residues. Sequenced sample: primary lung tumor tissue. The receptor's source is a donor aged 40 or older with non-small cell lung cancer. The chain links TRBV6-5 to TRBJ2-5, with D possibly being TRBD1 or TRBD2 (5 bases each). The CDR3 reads CASSYSTKGRETQYF. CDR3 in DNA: TGTGCCAGCAGTTACTCGACGAAGGGACGGGAGACCCAGTACTTC.